This record covers a single T cell receptor (beta chain). The entry originates in a study of T-cell reconstitution after alpha-beta-depleted transplantation in children. This sample's TCRbeta library carried unique molecular identifier barcodes. TCRdb reanalysed the PCR reads using MiXCR and keeps one entry per CDR3 protein. This table holds approximately 400,000 distinct CDR3 sequences, roughly 10% found once. This sequence was found in a human donor who donated a stem cell graft to a child with acute myeloid leukemia. Sequences were derived from PBMCs from the stem cell graft donor, sampled from the stem cell graft.

CDR3 in DNA: TGTGCCAGCAGTCCTAGACTAGCACACAATGAGCAGTTCTTC. This sequence encodes CASSPRLAHNEQFF. V usage is TRBV12-3 or TRBV12-4 and J usage is TRBJ2-1, with 7 bases that match TRBD2. The CDR3 spans 14 residues. Trimming took 5 bases from V and 5 from J; bases not matched to a gene: 6.